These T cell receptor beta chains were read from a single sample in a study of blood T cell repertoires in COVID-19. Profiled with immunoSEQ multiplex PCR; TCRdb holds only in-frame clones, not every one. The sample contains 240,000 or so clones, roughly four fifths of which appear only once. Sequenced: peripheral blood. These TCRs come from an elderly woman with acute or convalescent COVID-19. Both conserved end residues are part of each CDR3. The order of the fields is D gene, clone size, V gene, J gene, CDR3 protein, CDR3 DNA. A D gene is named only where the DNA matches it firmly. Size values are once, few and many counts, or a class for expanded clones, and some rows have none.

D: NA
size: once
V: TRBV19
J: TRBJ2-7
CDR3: CASRIRQDINEQYF
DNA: TGTGCCAGTAGGATAAGACAGGACATCAACGAGCAGTACTTC

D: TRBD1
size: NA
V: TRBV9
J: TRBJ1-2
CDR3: CASSVGDGTGGYTF
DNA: TGTGCCAGCAGCGTAGGGGATGGGACAGGAGGCTACACCTTC

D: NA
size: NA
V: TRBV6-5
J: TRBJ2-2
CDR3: CATRFGGGDTGELFF
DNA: TGTGCCACCCGCTTCGGCGGGGGCGACACCGGGGAGCTGTTTTTT

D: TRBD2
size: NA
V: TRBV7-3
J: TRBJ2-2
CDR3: CASSKLAEGTGELFF
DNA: TGTGCCAGCAGCAAACTAGCGGAGGGGACCGGGGAGCTGTTTTTT

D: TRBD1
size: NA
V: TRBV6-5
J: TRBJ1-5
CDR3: CASRKGQGNQPQHF
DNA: TGTGCCAGCAGGAAGGGACAGGGAAATCAGCCCCAGCATTTT

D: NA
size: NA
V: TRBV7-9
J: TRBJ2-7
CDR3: CASSLVAGVMGEQYF
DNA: TGTGCCAGCAGCTTAGTGGCAGGGGTTATGGGCGAGCAGTACTTC

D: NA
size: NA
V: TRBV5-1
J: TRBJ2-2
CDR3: CASSLSGTEGTGELFF
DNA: TGCGCCAGCAGCTTGTCCGGCACAGAAGGAACCGGGGAGCTGTTTTTT

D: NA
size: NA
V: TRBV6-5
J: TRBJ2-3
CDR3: CASSPLGPGIDTQYF
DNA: TGTGCCAGCAGCCCCCTAGGGCCGGGGATAGATACGCAGTATTTT

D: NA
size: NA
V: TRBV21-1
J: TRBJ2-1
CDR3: CASSKALCVREGSYEQFF
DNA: TGTGCCAGCAGCAAAGCGCTTTGTGTGCGGGAGGGCAGCTATGAGCAGTTCTTC

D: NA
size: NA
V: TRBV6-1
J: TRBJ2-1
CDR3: CASSDLGQGKDHEQFF
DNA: TGTGCCAGCAGTGACCTCGGGCAGGGGAAGGATCATGAGCAGTTCTTC

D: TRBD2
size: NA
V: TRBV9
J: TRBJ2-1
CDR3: CASSPHVAGGYNEQFF
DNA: TGTGCCAGCAGCCCCCATGTGGCGGGAGGGTACAATGAGCAGTTCTTC

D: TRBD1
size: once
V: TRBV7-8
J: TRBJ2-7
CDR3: CASSRGTGVSYEQYF
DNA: TGTGCCAGCAGCCGAGGGACAGGGGTGTCCTACGAGCAGTACTTC

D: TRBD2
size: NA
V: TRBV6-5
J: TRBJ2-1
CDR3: CASRETSGRAPEQFF
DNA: TGTGCCAGCAGGGAGACTAGCGGGAGGGCCCCTGAGCAGTTCTTC

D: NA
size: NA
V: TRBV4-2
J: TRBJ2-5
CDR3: CASSQVGVQETQYF
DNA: TGTGCCAGCAGCCAAGTAGGAGTCCAAGAGACCCAGTACTTC

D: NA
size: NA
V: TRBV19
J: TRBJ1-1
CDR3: CASSVLSSTEAFF
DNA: TGTGCCAGTAGTGTGTTGTCGAGCACTGAAGCTTTCTTT

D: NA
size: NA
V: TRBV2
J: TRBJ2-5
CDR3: CASSERETQYF
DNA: TGTGCCAGCAGTGAACGTGAGACCCAGTACTTC

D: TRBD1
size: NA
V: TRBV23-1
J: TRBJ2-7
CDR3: CASVRGTGSCEQYF
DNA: TGCGCCAGCGTGAGGGGGACAGGCTCCTGCGAGCAGTACTTC

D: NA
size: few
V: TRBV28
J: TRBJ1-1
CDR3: CASLLAGGRTEAFF
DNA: TGTGCCAGCCTACTTGCTGGGGGGAGAACTGAAGCTTTCTTT

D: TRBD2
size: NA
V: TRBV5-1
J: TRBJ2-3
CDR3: CASSLALSGGALASDTQYF
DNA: TGCGCCAGCAGCTTGGCTCTTAGCGGGGGGGCTCTTGCTTCAGATACGCAGTATTTT

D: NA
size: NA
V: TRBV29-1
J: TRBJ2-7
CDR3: CSVEWTGTYEQYF
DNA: TGCAGCGTTGAATGGACTGGAACCTACGAGCAGTACTTC

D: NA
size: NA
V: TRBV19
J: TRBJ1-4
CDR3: CASSLSGTQVATNEKLFF
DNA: TGTGCCAGTAGTCTTTCCGGGACACAAGTTGCAACTAATGAAAAACTGTTTTTT

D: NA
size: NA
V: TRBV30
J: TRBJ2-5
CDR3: CAWNAGAQETQYF
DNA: TGTGCCTGGAATGCGGGGGCACAAGAGACCCAGTACTTC

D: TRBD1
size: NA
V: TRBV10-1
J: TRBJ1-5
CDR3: CASSESRQGLNQPQHF
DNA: TGCGCCAGCAGTGAGTCGCGACAGGGTCTTAATCAGCCCCAGCATTTT

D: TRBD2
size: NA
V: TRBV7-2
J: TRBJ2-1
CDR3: CASSGGGAGVTYNEQFF
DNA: TGTGCCAGCAGCGGGGGGGGAGCGGGAGTAACCTACAATGAGCAGTTCTTC

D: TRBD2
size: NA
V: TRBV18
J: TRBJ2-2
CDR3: CASSPLAGDIGELFF
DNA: TGTGCCAGCTCACCTCTAGCGGGGGACATCGGGGAGCTGTTTTTT

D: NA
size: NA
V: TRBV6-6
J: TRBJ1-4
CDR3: CASSSGRMGDEKLFF
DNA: TGTGCCAGCAGTTCGGGGAGGATGGGGGATGAAAAACTGTTTTTT

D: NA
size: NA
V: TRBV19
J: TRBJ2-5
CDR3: CASRGLEGETQYF
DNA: TGTGCCAGTAGGGGACTCGAAGGGGAGACCCAGTACTTC

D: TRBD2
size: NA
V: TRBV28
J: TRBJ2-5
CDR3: CASRTGGAVETQYF
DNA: TGTGCCAGCCGAACGGGGGGGGCGGTAGAGACCCAGTACTTC